Described below is a single T cell receptor (beta chain) sequence and its context. Original data processing: Cell counts per sample came from amplifying reference gene primers. Clones were sequenced by immunoSEQ multiplex PCR, and TCRdb holds only the in-frame ones, with some missing. V, J and clone size reflect that table, while D and trimming were determined from the DNA. This table has about 160,000 clones, 92% appearing once. Germline V gives CDR1 GTSNPN, CDR2 SVGIG (reference sequence). The CDR3 covers 15 residues. V dropped 0 bases and J dropped 0 bases, with 9 bases sitting between them. This record comes from a study of blood T cell repertoires in COVID-19. Study summary: The samples span acute and convalescent COVID-19 from the United States, Italy and Spain. Nucleic acid was either cDNA or gDNA, and it came from T cells, B-cell-depleted T cells, or PBMCs.

The source material was peripheral blood. This rearrangement joins TRBV30 to TRBJ2-1; tentative D call: TRBD2 (5 bases). The TCR sequence derives from a man aged 30 to 45 with COVID-19, enrolled during active disease. The CDR3 DNA follows: TGTGCCTGGAGTGTACTGGCGGGCTCCTACAATGAGCAGTTCTTC. Amino acids: CAWSVLAGSYNEQFF. The full variable domain, its missing parts supplied by reference TRBV30 and TRBJ2-1, is SQTIHQWPATLVQPVGSPLSLECTVEGTSNPNLYWYRQAAGRGLQLLFYSVGIGQISSEVPQNLSASRPQDRQFILSSKKLLLSDSGFYLCAWSVLAGSYNEQFFGPGTRLTVL.